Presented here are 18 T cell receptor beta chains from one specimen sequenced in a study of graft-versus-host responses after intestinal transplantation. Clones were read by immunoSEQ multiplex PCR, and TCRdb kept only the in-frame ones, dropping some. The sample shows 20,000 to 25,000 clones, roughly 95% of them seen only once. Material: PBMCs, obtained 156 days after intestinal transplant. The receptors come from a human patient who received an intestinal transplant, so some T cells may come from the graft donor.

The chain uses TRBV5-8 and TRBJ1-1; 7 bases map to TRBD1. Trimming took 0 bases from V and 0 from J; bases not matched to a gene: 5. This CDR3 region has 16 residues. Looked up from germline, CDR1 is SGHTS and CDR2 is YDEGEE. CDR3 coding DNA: TGTGCCAGCAGCTTGGGATCGACAGGGATGAACACTGAAGCTTTCTTT. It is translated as CASSLGSTGMNTEAFF. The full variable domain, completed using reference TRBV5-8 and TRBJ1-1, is EAGVTQSPTHLIKTRGQQATLRCSPISGHTSVYWYQQALGLGLQFLLWYDEGEERNRGNFPPRFSGRQFPNYSSELNVNALELEDSALYLCASSLGSTGMNTEAFFGQGTRLTVV.

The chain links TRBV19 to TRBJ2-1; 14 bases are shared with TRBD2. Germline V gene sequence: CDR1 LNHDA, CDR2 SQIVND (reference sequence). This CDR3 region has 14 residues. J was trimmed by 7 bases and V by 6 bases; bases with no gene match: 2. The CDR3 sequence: CASRRTSGRNEQFF. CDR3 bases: TGTGCCAGTAGACGGACTAGCGGGAGGAATGAGCAGTTCTTC.

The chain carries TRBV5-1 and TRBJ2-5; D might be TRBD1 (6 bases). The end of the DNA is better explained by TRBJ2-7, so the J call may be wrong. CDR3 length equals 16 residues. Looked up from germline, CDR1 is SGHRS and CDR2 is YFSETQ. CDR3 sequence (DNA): TGCGCCAGCAGTGGGGGCCAGCGGACGACCTCCTACGAGCAGTACTTC. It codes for CASSGGQRTTSYEQYF.

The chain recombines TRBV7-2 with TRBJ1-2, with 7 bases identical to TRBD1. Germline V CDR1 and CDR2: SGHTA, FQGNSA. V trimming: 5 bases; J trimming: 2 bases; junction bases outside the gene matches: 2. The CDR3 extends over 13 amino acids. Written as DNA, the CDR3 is TGTGCCAGCAGCCCGGACAGGAACTATGGCTACACCTTC. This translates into CASSPDRNYGYTF.

CDR3 protein: CASMSGQGPYEQYF. The CDR3 region has the DNA TGCGCCAGTATGTCGGGACAGGGTCCCTACGAGCAGTACTTC. The rearrangement links TRBV5-1 to TRBJ2-7; 9 bases map to TRBD1. Unmatched junction bases numbered 8, after V lost 8 bases and J lost 2 bases. Germline values: CDR1 SGHRS, CDR2 YFSETQ. The CDR3 is made up of 14 amino acids.

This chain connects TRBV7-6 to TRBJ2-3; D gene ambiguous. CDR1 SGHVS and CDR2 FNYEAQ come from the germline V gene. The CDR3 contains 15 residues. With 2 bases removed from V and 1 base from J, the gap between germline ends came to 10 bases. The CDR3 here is CASSLWERGTDTQYF. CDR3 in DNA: TGTGCCAGCAGCTTATGGGAAAGGGGCACAGATACGCAGTATTTT.

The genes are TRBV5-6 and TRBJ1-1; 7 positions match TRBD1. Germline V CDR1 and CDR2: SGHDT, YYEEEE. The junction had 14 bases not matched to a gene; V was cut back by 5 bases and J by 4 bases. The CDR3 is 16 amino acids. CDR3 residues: CASRRRQGNLGTEAFF. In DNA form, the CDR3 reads TGTGCCAGCAGGCGAAGACAGGGTAACTTGGGCACTGAAGCTTTCTTT.

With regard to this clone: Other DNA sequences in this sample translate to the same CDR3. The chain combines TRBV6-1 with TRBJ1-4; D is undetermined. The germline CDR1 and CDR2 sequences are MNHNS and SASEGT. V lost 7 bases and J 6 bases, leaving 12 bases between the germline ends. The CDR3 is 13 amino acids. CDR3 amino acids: CASIPERDEKLFF. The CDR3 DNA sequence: TGTGCCAGCATTCCCGAAAGGGATGAAAAACTGTTTTTT.

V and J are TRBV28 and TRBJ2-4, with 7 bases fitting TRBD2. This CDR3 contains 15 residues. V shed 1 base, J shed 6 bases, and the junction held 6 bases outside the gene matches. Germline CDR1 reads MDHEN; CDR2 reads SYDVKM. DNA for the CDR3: TGTGCCAGCAGTTTATTGGGGGAGGGGAGAAACATTCAGTACTTC. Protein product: CASSLLGEGRNIQYF.

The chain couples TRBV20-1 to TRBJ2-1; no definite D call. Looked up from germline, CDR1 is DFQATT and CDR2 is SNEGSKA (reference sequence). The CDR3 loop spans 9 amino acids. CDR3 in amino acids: CRAFNEQFF. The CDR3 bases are TGCAGGGCATTCAATGAGCAGTTCTTC.

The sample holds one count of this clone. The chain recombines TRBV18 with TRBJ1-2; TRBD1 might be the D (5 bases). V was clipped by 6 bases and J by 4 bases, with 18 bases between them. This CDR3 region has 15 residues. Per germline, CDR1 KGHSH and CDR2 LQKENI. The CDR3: CASSQLGQDTYGYTF. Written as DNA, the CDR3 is TGTGCCAGCTCGCAGCTCGGGCAGGACACCTATGGCTACACCTTC.

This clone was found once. The CDR3 region is CASSPHADTQYF. CDR3 nucleotide sequence: TGTGCCAGCAGCCCACATGCCGATACGCAGTATTTT. The chain uses TRBV11-2 and TRBJ2-3; D call uncertain. Deletions cut 5 bases from V and 6 bases from J, with 9 bases between. The CDR3 extends over 12 amino acids. The V gene's germline CDR1 is SGHAT and CDR2 FQNNGV.

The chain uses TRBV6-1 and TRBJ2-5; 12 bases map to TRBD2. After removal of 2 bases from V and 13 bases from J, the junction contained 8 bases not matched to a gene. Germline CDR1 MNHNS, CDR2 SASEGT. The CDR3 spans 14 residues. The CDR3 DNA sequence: TGTGCCAGCAGTGAACTAGCGGGAGGGCGGGGACGGTACTTC. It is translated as CASSELAGGRGRYF.

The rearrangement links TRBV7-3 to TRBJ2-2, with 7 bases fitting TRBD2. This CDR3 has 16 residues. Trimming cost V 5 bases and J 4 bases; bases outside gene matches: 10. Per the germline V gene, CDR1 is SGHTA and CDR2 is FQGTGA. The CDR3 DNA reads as TGTGCCAGCAGCCAAGGACTAGTTGAGGGCACCGGGGAGCTGTTTTTT. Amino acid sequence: CASSQGLVEGTGELFF.

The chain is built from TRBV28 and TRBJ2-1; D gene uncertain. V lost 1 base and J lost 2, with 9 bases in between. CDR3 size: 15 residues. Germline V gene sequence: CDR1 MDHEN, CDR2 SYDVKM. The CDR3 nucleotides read TGTGCCAGCAGTTTATCCGGTCTTACCTACAATGAGCAGTTCTTC. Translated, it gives CASSLSGLTYNEQFF. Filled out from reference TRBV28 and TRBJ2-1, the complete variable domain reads DVKVTQSSRYLVKRTGEKVFLECVQDMDHENMFWYRQDPGLGLRLIYFSYDVKMKEKGDIPEGYSVSREKKERFSLILESASTNQTSMYLCASSLSGLTYNEQFFGPGTRLTVL.

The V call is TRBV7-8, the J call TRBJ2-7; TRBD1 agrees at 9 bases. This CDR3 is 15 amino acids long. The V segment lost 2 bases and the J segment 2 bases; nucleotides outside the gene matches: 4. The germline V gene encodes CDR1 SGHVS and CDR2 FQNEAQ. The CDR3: CASSLSGTGPYEQYF. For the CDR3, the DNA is TGTGCCAGCAGCTTATCCGGGACAGGGCCCTACGAGCAGTACTTC. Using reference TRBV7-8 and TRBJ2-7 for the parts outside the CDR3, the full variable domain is GAGVSQSPRYKVAKRGQDVALRCDPISGHVSLFWYQQALGQGPEFLTYFQNEAQLDKSGLPSDRFFAERPEGSVSTLKIQRTQQEDSAVYLCASSLSGTGPYEQYFGPGTRLTVT.

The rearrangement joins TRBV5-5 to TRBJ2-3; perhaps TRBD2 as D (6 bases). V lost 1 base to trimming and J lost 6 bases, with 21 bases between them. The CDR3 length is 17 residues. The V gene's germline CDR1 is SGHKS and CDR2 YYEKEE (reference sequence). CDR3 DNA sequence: TGTGCCAGCAGCTTGAGCCCGGGGATAGCGGCTGGGGATACGCAGTATTTT. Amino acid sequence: CASSLSPGIAAGDTQYF. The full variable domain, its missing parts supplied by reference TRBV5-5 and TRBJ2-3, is DAGVTQSPTHLIKTRGQQVTLRCSPISGHKSVSWYQQVLGQGPQFIFQYYEKEERGRGNFPDRFSARQFPNYSSELNVNALLLGDSALYLCASSLSPGIAAGDTQYFGPGTRLTVL.

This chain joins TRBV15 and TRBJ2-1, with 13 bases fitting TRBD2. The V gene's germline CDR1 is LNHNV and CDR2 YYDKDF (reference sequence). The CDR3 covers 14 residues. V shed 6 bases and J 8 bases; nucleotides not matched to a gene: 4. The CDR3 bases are TGTGCCACCAGTGGACTAGCGGGGGTCCATGAGCAGTTCTTC. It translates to CATSGLAGVHEQFF.